The present entry profiles one TCR beta chain with its context. The V segment lost 3 bases and the J segment 5 bases; nucleotides outside the gene matches: 9. Germline V CDR1 and CDR2: SGHAT, FQNNGV. CDR3 length: 16 amino acids. This specimen belongs to a study of T cells in tuberculosis. Sequenced by immunoSEQ multiplex PCR; TCRdb stores in-frame clones only, minus some. The table records roughly 44,000 clones, 90% to 95% of them present only once. The rearrangement joins TRBV11-2 to TRBJ2-1; TRBD2 matches at 8 bases. The source material was PBMCs. The clonotype was recovered from a donor aged 10-35 years with latent tuberculosis or without tuberculosis infection. CDR3 region: CASSLGLTSVDNEQFF. CDR3 DNA sequence: TGTGCCAGCAGCTTGGGTTTGACTAGCGTCGACAATGAGCAGTTCTTC.